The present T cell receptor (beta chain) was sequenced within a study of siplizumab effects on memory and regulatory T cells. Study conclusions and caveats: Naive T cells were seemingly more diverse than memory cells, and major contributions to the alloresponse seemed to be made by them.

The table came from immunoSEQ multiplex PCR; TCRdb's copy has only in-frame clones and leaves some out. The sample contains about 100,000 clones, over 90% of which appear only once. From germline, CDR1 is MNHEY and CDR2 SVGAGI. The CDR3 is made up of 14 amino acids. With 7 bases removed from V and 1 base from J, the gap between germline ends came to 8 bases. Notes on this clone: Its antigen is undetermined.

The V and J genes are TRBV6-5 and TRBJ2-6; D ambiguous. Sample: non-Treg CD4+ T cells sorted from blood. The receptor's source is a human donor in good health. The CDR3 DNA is TGTGCCAGCACCCTTCCATCTGGGGCCAACGTCCTGACTTTC. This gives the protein CASTLPSGANVLTF.